This is a list of T cell receptor beta chains from one sample in a study of T cells in Graves' hyperthyroidism and ophthalmopathy. MiXCR, applied by TCRdb to the multiplex PCR reads, yields one record per CDR3 protein. Of approximately 250,000 distinct CDR3 sequences listed, approximately 25% are singletons. Sequenced: blood. The receptor set was obtained from a woman in her forties with Graves' ophthalmopathy. Both conserved end residues are part of each CDR3. A D gene is named only where the DNA matches it firmly. Some rows have no size entry. The others give once, few or many, or a class for an expanded clone.

TGTGCCAGCAGTTCCTTCAGGGGGGGGTACCAAGAGACCCAGTACTTC CASSSFRGGYQETQYF TRBJ2-5 TRBV28 NA NA
TGTGCCAGCAGCTTAGTTCAGGGTTTAGAGACCCAGTACTTC CASSLVQGLETQYF TRBJ2-5 TRBV13 many NA
TGTGCCAGCAGTGAAGGACAGGGGGTTGTTCCCTACGAGCAGTACTTC CASSEGQGVVPYEQYF TRBJ2-7 TRBV6-1 many TRBD1
TGTGCCAGCAGCTTATCCCCGGCCCCGCGGGAGACCCAGTACTTC CASSLSPAPRETQYF TRBJ2-5 TRBV7-3 many NA
TGTGCCAGTGCCCTGGGCGTTCAAGAGACCCAGTACTTC CASALGVQETQYF TRBJ2-5 TRBV6-1 NA NA
TGTGCCTGGAGTGTAGAACTGACGAATCAGCCCCAGCATTTT CAWSVELTNQPQHF TRBJ1-5 TRBV30 many NA
TGTGCCAGCAGTTTTGGACAGGGACGGGAGACCCAGTACTTC CASSFGQGRETQYF TRBJ2-5 TRBV12-3/TRBV12-4 NA TRBD1
TGTGCCAGCAGTGAACTGTCTAGCGGGAGGGTGGGGGAGACCCAGTACTTC CASSELSSGRVGETQYF TRBJ2-5 TRBV25-1 many TRBD2
TGTGCCAGCAGTTTAGGGGGAATAAGCTCCTACGAGCAGTACTTC CASSLGGISSYEQYF TRBJ2-7 TRBV28 many NA
TGTGCCAGCAGTAACCTAGCGGGAGGGTACGAGCAGTACTTC CASSNLAGGYEQYF TRBJ2-7 TRBV2 many TRBD2
TGTGCCAGCAGTCTCGGGGAGGGCGCTGAAGCTTTCTTT CASSLGEGAEAFF TRBJ1-1 TRBV28 NA NA
TGTGCCAGCAGCTTAGGGGCCGGGGAGCTGTTTTTT CASSLGAGELFF TRBJ2-2 TRBV11-2 many NA
TGCGCCAGCAGCTTGGTGGTGACCCAAGAGACCCAGTACTTC CASSLVVTQETQYF TRBJ2-5 TRBV5-1 many NA
TGCAGTGCTAGAGTCCCACAGGGGCGGTTGGAGACCCAGTACTTC CSARVPQGRLETQYF TRBJ2-5 TRBV20-1 NA TRBD1
TGCAGTGCTAGATTCAACAAAGGGAGCTCGGAGACCCAGTACTTC CSARFNKGSSETQYF TRBJ2-5 TRBV20-1 many NA
TGTGCCAGCACTACAGTCAATCAGCCCCAGCATTTT CASTTVNQPQHF TRBJ1-5 TRBV6-2/TRBV6-3 NA NA
TGTGCCAGCAGTTACGACGGGACAGGGGAGACCGGGGAGCTGTTTTTT CASSYDGTGETGELFF TRBJ2-2 TRBV6-5 once TRBD1